Sequencing of this T cell receptor (beta chain) was carried out in a study of shared clonotypes between healthy human individuals. Whole-study context: Two female and a few male donors aged 18 to 49 were enrolled.

TCRdb's copy holds only in-frame clones and misses some; the assay was immunoSEQ multiplex PCR. Here the sample spans roughly 2.1 million clones, 90% to 95% being singletons. Selected positively for CCR7 and CD45RO-negative, naive CD8 cells excluded terminally differentiated effector memory CD45RA+ cells. CDR3 length: 19 amino acids. V trimming: 7 bases; J trimming: 7 bases; junction bases outside the gene matches: 23. Germline V gene lookup returns CDR1 SEHNR and CDR2 FQNEAQ (reference sequence). The genes are TRBV7-9 and TRBJ2-1, with 9 positions matching TRBD1. Sequencing input: naive CD8+ T cells from PBMCs. This sequence originates from a man in his late teens or twenties in good health. Some clones in this sample may be carry-over from other donors' samples. The CDR3 DNA reads as TGTGCCAGCACGCCGGAACCCGGGACAGGGCTCATCACTACGAATGAGCAGTTCTTC. The encoded protein is CASTPEPGTGLITTNEQFF.